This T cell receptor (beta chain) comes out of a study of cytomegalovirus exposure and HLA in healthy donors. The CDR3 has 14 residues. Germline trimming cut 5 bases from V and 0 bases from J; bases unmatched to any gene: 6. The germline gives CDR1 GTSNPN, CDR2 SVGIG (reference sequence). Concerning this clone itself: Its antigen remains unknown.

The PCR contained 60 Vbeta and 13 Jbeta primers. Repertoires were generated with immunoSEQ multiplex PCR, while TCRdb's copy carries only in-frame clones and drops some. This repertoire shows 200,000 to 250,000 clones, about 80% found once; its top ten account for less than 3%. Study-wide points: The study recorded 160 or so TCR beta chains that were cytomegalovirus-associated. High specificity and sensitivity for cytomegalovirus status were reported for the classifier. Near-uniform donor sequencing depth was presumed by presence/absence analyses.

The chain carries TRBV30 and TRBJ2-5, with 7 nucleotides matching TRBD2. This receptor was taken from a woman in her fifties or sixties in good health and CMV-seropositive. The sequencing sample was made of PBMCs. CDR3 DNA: TGTGCCTGGCGGAGGGAGGGGCACCAAGAGACCCAGTACTTC. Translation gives CAWRREGHQETQYF.